Sequencing of this T cell receptor beta chain was carried out in a study of blood T cell repertoires in COVID-19. Study details: Acute and convalescent COVID-19 specimens originated in the United States, Italy and Spain. The analysed material was cDNA or gDNA that came from T cells, B-cell-depleted T cells, or PBMCs.

The CDR3 totals 15 residues. From germline, CDR1 is SGHAT and CDR2 FQNNGV. The germline V and J ends were trimmed by 5 bases and 9 bases, with 20 bases remaining between them. Original methodology: Estimates of nucleated cell counts were drawn from the amplification of reference gene primers. The method was immunoSEQ multiplex PCR; TCRdb's version includes in-frame clones alone and lacks a portion of them. V and J calls plus clone size are reproduced from that table; the DNA served to infer D and trimming. This sample carries about 190,000 clones, around nine tenths of them seen once, and the ten largest clones take around 1.2%.

The gene calls are TRBV11-2 and TRBJ2-1; unclear D gene. Sequenced sample: peripheral blood. The receptor was isolated from a man aged 25-40 years with acute or convalescent COVID-19. For the CDR3, the DNA is TGTGCCAGCAGCCCCCAATCAGAGGTAGCTGGTGAGCAGTTCTTC. This sequence encodes CASSPQSEVAGEQFF.